This TCR beta chain came from a study of shared clonotypes between healthy human individuals. Study-level information: Each donor's CD4 naive and CD4 memory cells filled three plates apiece, CD8 naive two, and CD8 memory one. Regarding the study as a whole: On the whole, naive subsets had larger estimated richness than memory subsets had.

On this clone: The target antigen is unknown.

CD45RO-negative, CCR7-positively selected cells formed the naive CD8 fraction, excluding terminally differentiated effector memory CD45RA+ cells. Sorted subsets were amplified in replicate PCRs using around 220 ng DNA, about 30,000 T cell genomes. Clones were sequenced by immunoSEQ multiplex PCR, and TCRdb holds only the in-frame ones, with some missing. The sample carries fewer than 1 million clones, 90% to 98% recorded once. Germline CDR1 reads GTSNPN; CDR2 reads SVGIG (reference sequence). The CDR3 contains 14 residues. Between the trimmed V and J ends, which lost 2 bases and 0 bases, there was a span of 11 bases.

The rearrangement uses TRBV30 and TRBJ2-7; D is possibly TRBD1 (6 bases). This TCR was sampled from a man aged 25 to 40 in good health. Sequenced: naive CD8+ T cells sorted from blood. CDR3 bases: TGTGCCTGGAGTACCGGGACAAACTCCTACGAGCAGTACTTC. Protein product: CAWSTGTNSYEQYF.